This T cell receptor (beta chain) was sequenced in a study of cytomegalovirus exposure and HLA in healthy donors. Concerning this clone itself: Its antigen remains unknown.

CDR1 is SGHRS, CDR2 YFSETQ, per germline. The trim removed 5 bases at V and 3 bases at J, leaving 4 bases unmatched. The CDR3 contains 14 residues. General study points: In vitro, a few CMV-associated chains proved specific for CMV antigens. The study found most TCR sequences rare, yet found some public TCRs in many donors. Later examination showed HLA-associated TCR beta chains had greater clonal expansion than equally common others.

PCR was performed using 60 Vbeta and 13 Jbeta primers. TCRdb keeps only in-frame clones here, not all; method: immunoSEQ multiplex PCR. In the table there are about 60,000 clones, roughly 85% of which are singletons. The specimen sequenced was PBMCs. The clonotype comes from a man aged 30-40 years in good health and CMV-seronegative. The chain joins TRBV5-1 to TRBJ2-2, with 7 positions matching TRBD1. CDR3 coding DNA: TGCGCCAGCAGGACCGGGACAGACACCGGGGAGCTGTTTTTT. Translated: CASRTGTDTGELFF. Full variable domain (rest looked up from reference TRBV5-1 and TRBJ2-2): KAGVTQTPRYLIKTRGQQVTLSCSPISGHRSVSWYQQTPGQGLQFLFEYFSETQRNKGNFPGRFSGRQFSNSRSEMNVSTLELGDSALYLCASRTGTDTGELFFGEGSRLTVL.